This T cell receptor beta chain derives from a study of metastatic and nonmetastatic thyroid tumors. Study background: The authors compared repertoires across blood and tumor or nodule tissue from malignant and benign thyroid patients.

TCRdb reanalyzed the PCR reads via MiXCR. The sample includes 46,000 or so clones, approximately 15% seen only once; the top ten take approximately 20%. Ahead of thyroid surgery, no patient had received treatment of any kind. V gave up 4 bases and J gave up 5 bases, with 15 bases separating them. The CDR3 is 14 amino acids. In germline, CDR1 is MDHEN, CDR2 SYDVKM. This chain uses TRBV28 with TRBJ2-7; maybe TRBD2 (5 bases). This clonotype was sampled from a female donor with papillary thyroid cancer or a benign thyroid nodule (not recorded which). Some clones in this sample may be carry-over from other donors' samples. The sample consisted of blood. Here the CDR3 DNA reads TGTGCCAGCAGTTCTGGACGACTATCCCACGAGCAGTACTTC. It yields the protein CASSSGRLSHEQYF.